What follows are 21 T cell receptor beta chains derived from one specimen sequenced in a study of T-cell reconstitution after alpha-beta-depleted transplantation in children. The authors prepared the TCRbeta library with unique molecular identifiers. Using its own MiXCR run on the PCR reads, TCRdb lists one record per CDR3 protein. Counted here are a few hundred thousand distinct CDR3 sequences, about 9.3% occurring once; the ten biggest clones make up around 2.5%. The material sequenced was PBMCs from the stem cell graft donor, taken from the stem cell graft. The receptors come from a human donor who donated a stem cell graft to a child with acute lymphoblastic leukemia.

This clonotype was observed at least ten times. The chain joins TRBV6-1 to TRBJ2-2; D unresolved. Trimming removed 5 bases at V and 6 bases at J, with 13 bases between. Germline V gene lookup returns CDR1 MNHNS and CDR2 SASEGT. This CDR3 contains 14 residues. The DNA for the CDR3 is TGTGCCAGCAGTAGAGGAGTGATGGCCGGGGAGCTGTTTTTT. Its protein is CASSRGVMAGELFF.

This clonotype was detected a few times. V and J are TRBV7-2 and TRBJ2-5; D gene ambiguous. The germline V gene has CDR1 SGHTA and CDR2 FQGNSA. This CDR3 has 16 amino acids. V lost 5 bases to trimming and J lost 4 bases, with 20 bases between them. CDR3 nucleotide sequence: TGTGCCAGCAGCCCCCAAATCGACCGCCCGGGAGAGACCCAGTACTTC. It encodes CASSPQIDRPGETQYF.

This clonotype has a handful of counts. The chain couples TRBV27 to TRBJ2-3; the match to TRBD2 covers 12 bases. The germline gives CDR1 MNHEY, CDR2 SMNVEV (reference sequence). The length of the CDR3 is 17 residues. The V segment lost 5 bases and the J segment 1 base; nucleotides outside the gene matches: 7. The CDR3 is CASSQGTSGFRTDTQYF. The CDR3 region has the DNA TGTGCCAGCAGTCAGGGGACTAGCGGGTTCCGCACAGATACGCAGTATTTT.

The chain has TRBV9 and TRBJ2-3; D gene ambiguous. V gave up 4 bases and J gave up 4 bases, with 13 bases separating them. Germline V CDR1 and CDR2: SGDLS, YYNGEE. The CDR3 totals 14 residues. The CDR3 region is CASSSRKEADTQYF. The CDR3 bases are TGTGCCAGCAGCTCCCGAAAAGAAGCAGATACGCAGTATTTT. The full variable domain, with the rest looked up from reference TRBV9 and TRBJ2-3, is DSGVTQTPKHLITATGQRVTLRCSPRSGDLSVYWYQQSLDQGLQFLIQYYNGEERAKGNILERFSAQQFPDLHSELNLSSLELGDSALYFCASSSRKEADTQYFGPGTRLTVL.

This clonotype was observed at least ten times. V and J are TRBV7-2 and TRBJ1-2; possibly TRBD1 for D (5 bases). CDR3 length: 15 amino acids. Trimming took off 5 bases at V and 2 bases at J, with 15 bases between the two ends. Germline loops: CDR1 SGHTA, CDR2 FQGNSA. CDR3 amino acids: CASSPQRGPNYGYTF. In nucleotides, the CDR3 is TGTGCCAGCAGCCCGCAAAGGGGTCCCAACTATGGCTACACCTTC.

V and J are TRBV19 and TRBJ2-1; weak D call: TRBD2 (5 bases). This CDR3 is built from 18 residues. Trimming pared 1 base from V and 3 bases from J, leaving 19 bases between. Germline V lookup: CDR1 LNHDA, CDR2 SQIVND (reference sequence). The CDR3: CASSIGYRIRRNYNEQFF. The DNA of the CDR3 is TGTGCCAGTAGTATAGGCTATCGCATTAGGAGGAACTACAATGAGCAGTTCTTC. Together with reference TRBV19 and TRBJ2-1, the CDR3 gives the full variable domain: DGGITQSPKYLFRKEGQNVTLSCEQNLNHDAMYWYRQDPGQGLRLIYYSQIVNDFQKGDIAEGYSVSREKKESFPLTVTSAQKNPTAFYLCASSIGYRIRRNYNEQFFGPGTRLTVL.

The table lists this clonotype with a few counts. The V and J genes are TRBV7-8 and TRBJ2-1, with D possibly TRBD1 on 6 matching bases. The CDR3 extends over 16 amino acids. With 3 bases removed from V and 1 base from J, the gap between germline ends came to 13 bases. From germline, CDR1 is SGHVS and CDR2 FQNEAQ. The CDR3 reads CASSLNRVPSYNEQFF. The DNA of the CDR3 is TGTGCCAGCAGCTTGAACAGGGTGCCATCCTACAATGAGCAGTTCTTC.

This clonotype was found a few times. The genes are TRBV7-3 and TRBJ2-2, with TRBD2 matching over 7 bases. The CDR3 is 15 amino acids. CDR1 and CDR2 (germline): SGHTA, FQGTGA. Germline trimming cut 5 bases from V and 5 bases from J; bases unmatched to any gene: 8. CDR3: CASSKERDRTGELFF. For the CDR3, the DNA is TGTGCCAGCAGCAAGGAGCGGGATAGGACCGGGGAGCTGTTTTTT. The whole variable domain, remainder taken from reference TRBV7-3 and TRBJ2-2, is GAGVSQTPSNKVTEKGKYVELRCDPISGHTALYWYRQSLGQGPEFLIYFQGTGAADDSGLPNDRFFAVRPEGSVSTLKIQRTERGDSAVYLCASSKERDRTGELFFGEGSRLTVL.

This clonotype has only a few counts. The V call is TRBV3-1, the J call TRBJ1-3, with no clear D. CDR3 size: 17 residues. The ends were cut back, 1 base at V and 0 bases at J, with 13 bases in the middle. Germline CDR1 is LGHDT and CDR2 is YNNKEL (reference sequence). In DNA form, the CDR3 reads TGTGCCAGCAGCCAAGTACAATTATCCAGCTCTGGAAACACCATATATTTT. It encodes CASSQVQLSSSGNTIYF.

The rearrangement joins TRBV4-1 to TRBJ1-3; no definite D call. Germline CDR1 MGHRA, CDR2 YSYEKL. There are 12 residues in the CDR3. Trimming took off 1 base at V and 8 bases at J, with 6 bases between the two ends. CDR3 coding DNA: TGCGCCAGCAGCCAAGTTGGGGACACCATATATTTT. Protein sequence: CASSQVGDTIYF.

This clonotype has ten or more counts. The chain recombines TRBV7-3 with TRBJ2-3; D remains unclear. The germline V and J ends were trimmed by 2 bases and 6 bases, with 9 bases remaining between them. The CDR3 contains 13 residues. Looked up from germline, CDR1 is SGHTA and CDR2 is FQGTGA. CDR3 DNA: TGTGCCAGCAGCTTAGGAGCCGGGGATACGCAGTATTTT. Residues: CASSLGAGDTQYF. The full variable domain, completed using reference TRBV7-3 and TRBJ2-3, is GAGVSQTPSNKVTEKGKYVELRCDPISGHTALYWYRQSLGQGPEFLIYFQGTGAADDSGLPNDRFFAVRPEGSVSTLKIQRTERGDSAVYLCASSLGAGDTQYFGPGTRLTVL.

The chain couples TRBV7-9 to TRBJ1-1, with 9 bases that match TRBD1. The trim removed 4 bases at V and 5 bases at J, leaving 14 bases unmatched. CDR3 length equals 17 residues. Germline values: CDR1 SEHNR, CDR2 FQNEAQ (reference sequence). CDR3 residues: CASSSTSQGATGTEAFF. The CDR3, as DNA: TGTGCCAGCAGCTCCACCTCACAGGGGGCGACGGGTACTGAAGCTTTCTTT.

This clonotype has at least ten counts. The chain recombines TRBV4-1 with TRBJ2-7; D ambiguous. Germline-derived CDR1 and CDR2 are MGHRA and YSYEKL. This CDR3 has 14 residues. Trimming removed 2 bases from V and 6 bases from J, with 14 bases in between. The CDR3, as DNA: TGCGCCAGCAGCCAACACCACACCCTACGCGAGCAGTACTTC. Amino acid sequence: CASSQHHTLREQYF.

The chain employs TRBV19 and TRBJ2-3; 9 bases match TRBD2. V lost 2 bases, J lost 4 bases, and 10 bases stayed unmatched. Looked up from germline, CDR1 is LNHDA and CDR2 is SQIVND (reference sequence). This CDR3 contains 17 residues. CDR3 protein: CASSIRASGIVADTQYF. The CDR3 region has the DNA TGTGCCAGTAGTATACGCGCTAGCGGGATCGTCGCAGATACGCAGTATTTT.

This clonotype was observed at least ten times. The V and J genes are TRBV7-9 and TRBJ2-7; tentatively, D is TRBD1 (5 bases). This CDR3 spans 12 amino acids. The germline gives CDR1 SEHNR, CDR2 FQNEAQ (reference sequence). V gave up 4 bases and J gave up 8 bases, with 12 bases separating them. The chain's CDR3 is CASSSGREQQYF. CDR3 nucleotide sequence: TGTGCCAGCAGCTCTGGCAGGGAACAGCAGTACTTC. Combining the CDR3 with reference TRBV7-9 and TRBJ2-7 gives the whole variable domain DTGVSQNPRHKITKRGQNVTFRCDPISEHNRLYWYRQTLGQGPEFLTYFQNEAQLEKSRLLSDRFSAERPKGSFSTLEIQRTEQGDSAMYLCASSSGREQQYFGPGTRLTVT.

This clonotype was seen a few times. The rearrangement joins TRBV4-3 to TRBJ2-3; either TRBD1 or TRBD2 may supply D (5 bases each). CDR1 and CDR2 from the germline V gene are LGHNA and YSLEER. The V and J ends lost 0 bases and 7 bases respectively, with 20 bases between them. The CDR3 has 17 amino acids. The CDR3 region has the DNA TGCGCCAGCAGCCAAGAATTTCAGGGAGCCGAGGCGTATACGCAGTATTTT. Translated, it gives CASSQEFQGAEAYTQYF.

V is TRBV4-2 and J is TRBJ2-5; tentative D call: TRBD2 (6 bases). Germline V gene lookup returns CDR1 LGHNA and CDR2 YNFKEQ. Deletions cut 4 bases from V and 9 bases from J, with 21 bases between. This CDR3 is built from 15 residues. The CDR3 DNA follows: TGTGCCAGCAGCCTCTCATTCCGTAGCGGTTCGGCCCAGTACTTC. Amino acids: CASSLSFRSGSAQYF.

This clonotype turned up a few times. The V gene is TRBV27, the J gene TRBJ1-4; D might be TRBD1 (6 bases). From germline, CDR1 is MNHEY and CDR2 SMNVEV (reference sequence). Trimming left V 5 bases short and J 7 bases short, with 14 bases between. This CDR3 is built from 14 residues. This CDR3 is CASSAGVVVEKLFF. The CDR3 DNA sequence: TGTGCCAGCAGTGCAGGGGTTGTTGTTGAAAAACTGTTTTTT.

This clonotype was seen only a few times. The chain employs TRBV7-9 and TRBJ2-7, with TRBD2 matching 9 bases. There are 17 residues in the CDR3. V lost 5 bases and J lost 2; bases outside the gene matches: 13. Germline loops: CDR1 SEHNR, CDR2 FQNEAQ (reference sequence). The CDR3 reads CASSPWGRAGGPYEQYF. The CDR3 bases are TGTGCCAGCAGCCCCTGGGGAAGGGCGGGAGGGCCCTACGAGCAGTACTTC.

The sample holds many counts of this clonotype. The chain carries TRBV6-1 and TRBJ2-5, with D perhaps given as TRBD1 or TRBD2 (5 bases each). This CDR3 is 16 amino acids long. Trimming removed 6 bases from V and 1 base from J, with 18 bases in between. CDR1 is MNHNS and CDR2 is SASEGT in the germline V gene. CDR3 nucleotides: TGTGCCAGCAGACTCCGGGGCCAAGGCACCCAAGAGACCCAGTACTTC. Protein sequence: CASRLRGQGTQETQYF.

The sample holds many counts of this clonotype. The V call is TRBV12-3 or TRBV12-4, the J call TRBJ2-7; TRBD2 is a possible D gene (6 bases). This CDR3 contains 14 residues. V lost 3 bases, J lost 3 bases, and 12 bases lay in between. This chain's CDR3 is CASSLDGSHYEQYF. The CDR3 DNA reads as TGTGCCAGCAGTTTGGACGGGAGTCACTACGAGCAGTACTTC.